Following are 27 T cell receptor beta chains from one sample sequenced in a study of blood T cells in healthy people across ages. Primers used in a second PCR of roughly 6 to 12 cycles were a sample-barcoded 5' primer and a J-beta primer mix. TCRdb called the 5' RACE reads again in MiXCR, with one record for every CDR3 protein. This sample has roughly 1,800,000 distinct CDR3 sequences, with around half found just once. The specimen sequenced was blood. The receptors were sampled from a woman aged 40 to 50 in good health.

This clonotype was counted between two and nine times. The chain combines TRBV20-1 with TRBJ2-5; D perhaps matches TRBD2 (7 bases). CDR1 and CDR2 (germline): DFQATT, SNEGSKA (reference sequence). This CDR3 contains 15 residues. The ends were cut back, 0 bases at V and 6 bases at J, with 17 bases in the middle. DNA of the CDR3: TGCAGTGCTAGAGAGGGGGGGGGCCATACAAAGACCCAGTACTTC. It codes for CSAREGGGHTKTQYF.

The rearrangement uses TRBV4-3 and TRBJ2-1, with D hard to call. Trimming stripped 0 bases from V and 11 bases from J, with 14 bases between. CDR1 and CDR2 (germline): LGHNA, YSLEER. The CDR3 is 14 residues long. CDR3 coding DNA: TGCGCCAGCAGCCAAGATATGGGGAACAGACAGCAGTTCTTC. Translating it yields CASSQDMGNRQQFF.

This clonotype was detected a few times. V and J are TRBV11-1 and TRBJ2-7; D tentatively reads TRBD1 or TRBD2 (5 bases each). Trimming shortened V by 6 bases and J by 4 bases, and 19 bases separated the two germline ends. This CDR3 region has 15 residues. CDR1 is SGHAT, CDR2 FQDESV, per germline (reference sequence). The CDR3 DNA reads TGTGCCAGCAGTAGCTCAATGCAGGGCGGGTACGAGCAGTACTTC. This translates into CASSSSMQGGYEQYF.

This clonotype was counted only a few times. This sequence joins TRBV20-1 and TRBJ2-1; D possibly uses TRBD1 or TRBD2 (6 bases each). The CDR3 has 15 residues. Trimming took 1 base from V and 3 from J, leaving 13 bases between them. CDR1 and CDR2 from the germline V gene are DFQATT and SNEGSKA (reference sequence). CDR3 coding DNA: TGCAGTGCTAGAGGGACGGGGGCTGTCTACAATGAGCAGTTCTTC. This codes for CSARGTGAVYNEQFF.

This clonotype was counted a few times. This chain connects TRBV4-1 to TRBJ1-2; D is perhaps TRBD1 (5 bases). The V gene's germline CDR1 is MGHRA and CDR2 YSYEKL. The CDR3 extends over 15 amino acids. Trimming took 4 bases from V and 8 from J, leaving 20 bases between them. The CDR3, as DNA: TGCGCCAGCAGCCTCCTAGGGACCGTGCCTCGGGGCTACACCTTC. This translates into CASSLLGTVPRGYTF.

The rearrangement joins TRBV7-2 to TRBJ1-4; 7 bases are a match to TRBD1. Trimming took 11 bases from V and 7 from J; bases not matched to a gene: 16. CDR1 is SGHTA, CDR2 FQGNSA, per germline. This CDR3 spans 15 amino acids. Written as DNA, the CDR3 is TGTGCCTCGCGAACAGGGGTTTTAACGAGTGAAAAACTGTTTTTT. Amino acid sequence: CASRTGVLTSEKLFF.

A few counts support this clonotype. This rearrangement joins TRBV12-3 or TRBV12-4 to TRBJ1-1; the D is unclear. V was pared by 5 bases and J by 1 base, with 8 bases between. This CDR3 is 13 amino acids long. CDR3 sequence reads: CASSVSQNTEAFF. CDR3 nucleotide sequence: TGTGCCAGCAGTGTCTCACAGAACACTGAAGCTTTCTTT.

V is TRBV6-2 or TRBV6-3 and J is TRBJ2-5; the D is unclear. The end of the DNA fits TRBJ2-1 better, so the J call may be wrong. The germline V gene has CDR1 MNHEY and CDR2 SVGEGT. CDR3 size: 13 residues. This CDR3 reads CASSPRPQETQFF. CDR3 bases: TGTGCCAGCAGCCCGAGACCCCAAGAGACCCAGTTCTTC.

This clonotype was observed a handful of times. The chain carries TRBV10-3 and TRBJ1-4, with no clear D. The CDR3 covers 15 residues. Trimming removed 5 bases from V and 5 bases from J, with 15 bases in between. CDR1 and CDR2 from the germline V gene are ENHRY and SYGVKD. The CDR3 spells CAISPSGRPNEKLFF. In DNA form, the CDR3 reads TGTGCCATCAGTCCCTCCGGGAGGCCCAATGAAAAACTGTTTTTT.

This clonotype has a handful of counts. The gene calls are TRBV7-9 and TRBJ2-6; TRBD1 matches at 10 bases. V lost 4 bases, J lost 0 bases, and 9 bases stayed unmatched. Germline CDR1 is SEHNR and CDR2 is FQNEAQ (reference sequence). The CDR3 extends over 19 amino acids. CDR3 DNA: TGTGCCAGCAGCTCGAGTGGGACAGGGGCCCTCTCTGGGGCCAACGTCCTGACTTTC. Translating it yields CASSSSGTGALSGANVLTF.

The chain joins TRBV13 to TRBJ2-5, with 10 nucleotides matching TRBD2. The CDR3 totals 16 residues. Germline lookup yields CDR1 PRHDT and CDR2 FYEKMQ (reference sequence). J lost 4 bases, V lost 2 bases, and 7 bases had no gene match. The CDR3 nucleotides read TGTGCCAGCAGCTTACTAGCGGGAGTGGAGGGAGAGACCCAGTACTTC. This encodes CASSLLAGVEGETQYF.

This clonotype was seen more than once but under ten times. The chain links TRBV7-2 to TRBJ1-2; D not resolved. Trimming took 3 bases from V and 4 from J, leaving 18 bases between them. The CDR3 is 16 amino acids. CDR1 and CDR2 from the germline V gene are SGHTA and FQGNSA. CDR3 nucleotides: TGTGCCAGCAGCTTTTTGTTGACCACGGGTACCTATGGCTACACCTTC. This codes for CASSFLLTTGTYGYTF.

This clonotype came up a few times. V and J are TRBV14 and TRBJ1-2, with a tentative D call TRBD1 (5 bases). Trimming stripped 4 bases from V and 8 bases from J, with 14 bases between. The CDR3 has 13 amino acids. From germline, CDR1 is SGHDN and CDR2 FVKESK. The CDR3 DNA sequence: TGTGCCAGCAGCCCTTCGGGGACTGGGGGCTACACCTTC. It yields the protein CASSPSGTGGYTF.

This clonotype has a handful of counts. The chain uses TRBV18 and TRBJ2-4; D is perhaps TRBD2 (6 bases). Germline V CDR1 and CDR2: KGHSH, LQKENI. The CDR3 has 14 residues. V lost 3 bases and J 4 bases, leaving 10 bases between the germline ends. This CDR3 reads CASSPEGAKNIQYF. DNA for the CDR3: TGTGCCAGCTCACCGGAGGGAGCGAAAAACATTCAGTACTTC.

This rearrangement joins TRBV6-5 to TRBJ2-5; D not certain. Trimming pared 1 base from V and 6 bases from J, leaving 18 bases between. This CDR3 is built from 16 residues. Germline loops: CDR1 MNHEY, CDR2 SVGAGI. CDR3 sequence: CASSYLNVGIRQTQYF. CDR3 nucleotides: TGTGCCAGCAGTTACTTGAATGTAGGGATTCGGCAGACCCAGTACTTC.

In this sample, this clonotype turned up a few times. V gene TRBV20-1 combines with J gene TRBJ2-1; possible D gene TRBD2, 5 bases. Germline CDR1 is DFQATT and CDR2 is SNEGSKA (reference sequence). V was trimmed by 7 bases and J by 0 bases, leaving 13 bases between them. This CDR3 is 14 amino acids long. Here the CDR3 reads CSVSLGSSYNEQFF. The CDR3 DNA follows: TGCAGTGTCTCGCTAGGGAGCTCCTACAATGAGCAGTTCTTC.

This clonotype was seen a handful of times. This chain links TRBV10-3 with TRBJ1-1; 9 bases are a match to TRBD1. This CDR3 region has 14 residues. CDR1 and CDR2 (germline): ENHRY, SYGVKD. The trim removed 7 bases at V and 4 bases at J, leaving 7 bases unmatched. The CDR3 loop reads CAITGTGKGTEAFF. The DNA of the CDR3 is TGTGCCATCACTGGGACAGGGAAGGGCACTGAAGCTTTCTTT.

This clonotype showed up just a few times. V gene TRBV7-2 combines with J gene TRBJ1-2; D uncertain. Deletions cut 5 bases from V and 7 bases from J, with 20 bases between. This CDR3 has 15 amino acids. Looked up from germline, CDR1 is SGHTA and CDR2 is FQGNSA. The CDR3 bases are TGTGCCAGCAGCACCAACACTGGAATAAGAAGTGGCTACACCTTC. Amino acid sequence: CASSTNTGIRSGYTF.

This clonotype occurred many times. V is TRBV21-1 and J is TRBJ1-2. TRBV21-1 represents a pseudogene. The CDR3 sequence is 11 residues long. The CDR3 is CDLRQNYGYTF. CDR3 in DNA: TGTGATCTGCGGCAGAACTATGGCTACACCTTC.

This clonotype was detected only a few times. V usage is TRBV19 and J usage is TRBJ2-4, with 11 bases identical to TRBD1. V lost 5 bases, J lost 6 bases, and 6 bases stayed unmatched. Germline V gene data show CDR1 as LNHDA and CDR2 as SQIVND (reference sequence). The CDR3 is 15 residues long. The CDR3 is CASSPWTGGANIQYF. CDR3 coding DNA: TGTGCCAGTAGTCCTTGGACAGGGGGCGCAAACATTCAGTACTTC.

This clonotype occurred a few times. This chain links TRBV5-1 with TRBJ2-3; TRBD2 might be the D (6 bases). Trimming took 3 bases from V and 13 from J, leaving 15 bases between them. CDR1 SGHRS and CDR2 YFSETQ come from the germline V gene. The CDR3 has 12 residues. The CDR3 loop is CASSWTGDVEYF. The CDR3 bases are TGCGCCAGCAGCTGGACGGGGGACGTTGAGTATTTT.

In this sample, this clonotype turned up many times. The rearrangement joins TRBV29-1 to TRBJ2-7; 7 positions agree with TRBD2. V lost 4 bases and J lost 4; bases outside the gene matches: 7. This CDR3 is built from 13 residues. Germline V CDR1 and CDR2: SQVTM, ANQGSEA. CDR3 residues: CSVGRGVGYEQYF. For the CDR3, the DNA is TGCAGCGTTGGACGGGGGGTAGGATACGAGCAGTACTTC.

In its sample, this clonotype was seen a few times. The chain links TRBV20-1 to TRBJ2-4; TRBD1 or TRBD2 may be the D gene (5 bases each). The J call may be mistaken, given a closer DNA end match to TRBJ2-5. Germline assignment: CDR1 DFQATT and CDR2 SNEGSKA (reference sequence). The CDR3 runs 13 residues. The CDR3 sequence is CSARRGEIETQYF. CDR3 DNA: TGCAGTGCTAGGAGGGGAGAGATAGAGACCCAGTACTTC.

The chain employs TRBV29-1 and TRBJ1-2; no clear D gene. The V gene's germline CDR1 is SQVTM and CDR2 ANQGSEA. The V end lost 5 bases, the J end lost 3 bases, and 19 bases lay between the germline ends. This CDR3 region has 15 residues. This chain's CDR3 is CSVQVSGPSYYGYTF. The CDR3 nucleotides read TGCAGCGTTCAGGTGTCCGGACCCTCCTACTATGGCTACACCTTC.

This chain joins TRBV7-2 and TRBJ1-2; 7 bases map to TRBD1. V was clipped by 0 bases and J by 3 bases; unmatched bases: 4. The CDR3 contains 15 residues. Germline assignment: CDR1 SGHTA and CDR2 FQGNSA. The CDR3 protein is CASSLARQGYYGYTF. The CDR3 region has the DNA TGTGCCAGCAGCTTAGCCCGACAGGGATACTATGGCTACACCTTC.

This chain connects TRBV7-9 to TRBJ2-6, with D unresolved. CDR3 length: 17 amino acids. Trimming cost V 7 bases and J 0 bases, with 16 bases left between them. Germline assignment: CDR1 SEHNR and CDR2 FQNEAQ (reference sequence). CDR3 protein: CASTVGRTNSGANVLTF. The CDR3 DNA sequence: TGTGCCAGCACCGTCGGGCGGACGAACTCTGGGGCCAACGTCCTGACTTTC.

This clonotype showed up just a few times. The V and J genes are TRBV20-1 and TRBJ2-5; D not certain. This CDR3 is built from 13 residues. Germline assignment: CDR1 DFQATT and CDR2 SNEGSKA (reference sequence). V lost 3 bases and J lost 3, with 11 bases in between. CDR3 DNA: TGCAGTGCTAGTTTGGACCAAGAAGAGACCCAGTACTTC. Amino acids: CSASLDQEETQYF.